The 8 T cell receptor beta chains below all came from one sample that was sequenced in a study of blood T cell repertoires in COVID-19. The repertoire was sequenced with immunoSEQ multiplex PCR; TCRdb's copy has only in-frame clones and lacks some. The data hold tens of thousands of clones, with 85% to 95% observed a single time. Sequencing used peripheral blood. These receptors originate from a man aged 60 to 69 with acute or convalescent COVID-19.

A single count supports this clone. The V and J genes are TRBV7-9 and TRBJ2-3; 9 bases map to TRBD1. V shed 4 bases and J 2 bases; nucleotides not matched to a gene: 4. The CDR3 is 15 residues long. Germline-derived CDR1 and CDR2 are SEHNR and FQNEAQ (reference sequence). CDR3 region: CASSSGQGLTDTQYF. CDR3 DNA: TGTGCCAGCAGCTCAGGACAGGGGCTCACAGATACGCAGTATTTT.

There are a few counts of this clone. The chain couples TRBV7-2 to TRBJ2-7, with 7 bases fitting TRBD1. The J segment lost 2 bases and the V segment lost 2 bases, leaving 6 bases of the junction unmatched. CDR1 SGHTA and CDR2 FQGNSA come from the germline V gene. This CDR3 region has 15 residues. CDR3: CASSLTGTDAYEQYF. As DNA, the CDR3 is TGTGCCAGCAGCTTAACCGGGACAGACGCCTACGAGCAGTACTTC.

This clone was observed a single time. The CDR3 sequence: CASSLTGERTDTQYF. The CDR3 DNA sequence: TGTGCCAGCAGTTTGACAGGGGAGAGGACAGATACGCAGTATTTT. The chain combines TRBV6-5 with TRBJ2-3, with 8 bases fitting TRBD1. CDR1 and CDR2 from the germline V gene are MNHEY and SVGAGI. The CDR3 covers 15 residues. V lost 4 bases and J lost 3; bases outside the gene matches: 6.

This rearrangement joins TRBV5-1 to TRBJ2-1; TRBD2 aligns across 9 bases. Germline V gives CDR1 SGHRS, CDR2 YFSETQ. Trimming took 0 bases from V and 4 from J; bases not matched to a gene: 8. The CDR3 covers 17 residues. The CDR3 DNA is TGCGCCAGCAGCTTGGCTAGATCTAGCGGGGAGTACAATGAGCAGTTCTTC. Encoded protein: CASSLARSSGEYNEQFF.

The chain employs TRBV6-5 and TRBJ1-2, with unresolved D. The germline CDR1 and CDR2 sequences are MNHEY and SVGAGI. CDR3 length equals 11 residues. V lost 8 bases to trimming and J lost 6 bases, with 10 bases between them. The chain's CDR3 is CASRRDDGYTF. The DNA for the CDR3 is TGTGCCAGCCGGAGGGATGATGGCTACACCTTC.

The chain links TRBV7-6 to TRBJ1-4; possible D gene TRBD1, 6 bases. This CDR3 has 16 amino acids. Trimming pared 3 bases from V and 2 bases from J, leaving 13 bases between. Germline-derived CDR1 and CDR2 are SGHVS and FNYEAQ. In DNA, the CDR3 is TGTGCCAGCAGCTTCTCACAGGGTGTGACTAATGAAAAACTGTTTTTT. Its translation: CASSFSQGVTNEKLFF.

This chain uses TRBV7-2 with TRBJ1-2; no clear D gene. V was pared by 4 bases and J by 8 bases, with 14 bases between. Germline CDR1 reads SGHTA; CDR2 reads FQGNSA. The CDR3 is 13 amino acids. The CDR3 protein is CASSSTQSEGYTF. The CDR3 DNA is TGTGCCAGCAGCTCGACCCAAAGCGAAGGCTACACCTTC.

The CDR3 nucleotides are TGTGCCAGTAGTCCGCTAAACCGGGACGAGCAGTACTTC. Translated: CASSPLNRDEQYF. V and J are TRBV19 and TRBJ2-7; D gene ambiguous. Germline V gene data show CDR1 as LNHDA and CDR2 as SQIVND (reference sequence). The V gene lost 5 bases and the J gene lost 5 bases, with 13 bases spanning the gap. This CDR3 spans 13 amino acids. The full variable domain, rest sourced from reference TRBV19 and TRBJ2-7, is DGGITQSPKYLFRKEGQNVTLSCEQNLNHDAMYWYRQDPGQGLRLIYYSQIVNDFQKGDIAEGYSVSREKKESFPLTVTSAQKNPTAFYLCASSPLNRDEQYFGPGTRLTVT.